The T cell receptor beta chain under discussion was sequenced for a study of vaccination effects on CD4 cells after COVID-19. Comments on this clone: Antigen unknown.

The CDR3 has 16 amino acids. The germline gives CDR1 WNHNN, CDR2 SYGVQD (reference sequence). With V trimmed by 0 bases and J by 2 bases, 6 bases remained unmatched. Scientists isolated CD4+ T cells after a roughly ten-day culture period ended. It was two doses of either the BNT162b2 or mRNA-1273 vaccine that participants received. The data were produced by immunoSEQ multiplex PCR, yet TCRdb's version contains in-frame clones alone and is incomplete. Of approximately 37,000 clones in the sample, around 73% are singletons; the top ten hold 7.7%. Study results and limitations: Researchers report that only 1 of 255 vaccine-induced clones in healthy vaccinees cross-reacted with common cold coronaviruses.

Specimen: CD4+ T cells from PBMCs cultured without peptide, collected after COVID-19 vaccination. The receptor comes from a human donor who received a COVID-19 vaccine. This chain joins TRBV10-1 and TRBJ2-7, with 8 bases that match TRBD1. CDR3 region: CASSESWTGPPYEQYF. CDR3 nucleotides: TGCGCCAGCAGTGAGTCCTGGACAGGGCCCCCCTACGAGCAGTACTTC.